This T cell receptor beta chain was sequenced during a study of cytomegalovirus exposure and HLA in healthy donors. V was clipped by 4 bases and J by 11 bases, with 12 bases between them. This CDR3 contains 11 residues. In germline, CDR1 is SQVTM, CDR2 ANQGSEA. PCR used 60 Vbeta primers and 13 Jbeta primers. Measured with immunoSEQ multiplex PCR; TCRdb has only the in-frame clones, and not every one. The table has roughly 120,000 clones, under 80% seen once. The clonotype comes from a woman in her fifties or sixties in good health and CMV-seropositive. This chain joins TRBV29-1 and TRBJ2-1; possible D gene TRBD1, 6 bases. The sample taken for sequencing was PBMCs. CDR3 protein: CSVAVDRKQFF. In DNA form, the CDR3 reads TGCAGCGTTGCCGTCGACAGGAAGCAGTTCTTC.